Each of the 9 T cell receptor beta chains below was sequenced from the same sample in a study of cytomegalovirus exposure and HLA in healthy donors. Vbeta (60) and Jbeta (13) primers were used in the PCR. Here immunoSEQ multiplex PCR was the method, and the copy in TCRdb shows in-frame clones only, minus some. The table has some 150,000 clones, just under 80% seen once; the top ten hold roughly 1.3%. Sequencing was performed on PBMCs. The source of these receptors is a woman in her forties or fifties in good health and CMV-seronegative.

This sequence joins TRBV6-4 and TRBJ2-3, with 9 bases fitting TRBD2. The CDR3 extends over 16 amino acids. Germline V gene sequence: CDR1 MRHNA, CDR2 SNTAGT. With 0 bases clipped from V and 1 base from J, the junction kept 2 bases outside the gene matches. The CDR3 sequence is CASSDSPSGGTDTQYF. As DNA, the CDR3 is TGTGCCAGCAGTGACTCACCTAGCGGGGGCACAGATACGCAGTATTTT.

The V gene is TRBV29-1, the J gene TRBJ2-7; D is undetermined. Trimming shortened V by 5 bases and J by 1 base, and 9 bases separated the two germline ends. The CDR3 contains 12 residues. CDR1 and CDR2 from the germline V gene are SQVTM and ANQGSEA. CDR3 sequence (DNA): TGCAGCGTTAAAAGCTTGTCCTACGAGCAGTACTTC. Encoded protein: CSVKSLSYEQYF.

This clone was seen a handful of times. The rearrangement joins TRBV9 to TRBJ2-1, with 14 bases that match TRBD2. CDR3 length: 17 residues. V lost 3 bases to trimming and J lost 7 bases; unmatched junction nucleotides: 9. Germline V lookup: CDR1 SGDLS, CDR2 YYNGEE. The CDR3 loop is CASSETSGGAFGNEQFF. The CDR3 region has the DNA TGTGCCAGCAGCGAGACTAGCGGGGGGGCGTTTGGGAATGAGCAGTTCTTC.

The chain combines TRBV27 with TRBJ1-2, with 8 bases aligning to TRBD1. There are 14 residues in the CDR3. CDR1 and CDR2 from the germline V gene are MNHEY and SMNVEV (reference sequence). J gave up 8 bases and V 5 bases, and 10 bases lay outside the gene matches. The DNA for the CDR3 is TGTGCCAGCAGTACGACAGGGGTCCTTTCGGGCTACACCTTC. It codes for CASSTTGVLSGYTF.

DNA for the CDR3: TGTGCCAGCAGCCAAGGACAGGGAAGCACCGGGGAGCTGTTTTTT. This sequence encodes CASSQGQGSTGELFF. V usage is TRBV4-2 and J usage is TRBJ2-2; 7 bases agree with TRBD1. J gave up 4 bases and V 1 base, and 3 bases lay outside the gene matches. The CDR3 has 15 residues. The germline V gene encodes CDR1 LGHNA and CDR2 YNFKEQ.

This rearrangement joins TRBV18 to TRBJ1-1; D might be TRBD1 (6 bases). Germline loops: CDR1 KGHSH, CDR2 LQKENI. The CDR3 consists of 16 residues. V shed 1 base and J shed 5 bases, with 17 bases lying between them. The CDR3 region is CASSPRRGGSGTEAFF. As DNA, the CDR3 is TGTGCCAGCTCACCACGGAGAGGGGGTAGTGGAACTGAAGCTTTCTTT.

The chain uses TRBV27 and TRBJ2-3; 7 bases match TRBD1. The trim removed 4 bases at V and 4 bases at J, leaving 11 bases unmatched. The CDR3 runs to 16 residues. CDR1 is MNHEY and CDR2 is SMNVEV in the germline V gene (reference sequence). CDR3 DNA sequence: TGTGCCAGCAGTTCCAGGGACAGCCTTGGCGCAGATACGCAGTATTTT. This translates into CASSSRDSLGADTQYF.

This clone was seen a handful of times. The chain couples TRBV7-2 to TRBJ1-1; 7 nucleotides align to TRBD1. J lost 2 bases, V lost 5 bases, and 14 bases had no gene match. CDR3 length: 17 residues. CDR1 and CDR2 from the germline V gene are SGHTA and FQGNSA. The CDR3 is CASSPTHNRGLNTEAFF. CDR3 nucleotide sequence: TGTGCCAGCAGCCCCACCCACAACAGGGGTCTTAACACTGAAGCTTTCTTT. Full variable domain (missing parts from reference TRBV7-2 and TRBJ1-1): GAGVSQSPSNKVTEKGKDVELRCDPISGHTALYWYRQSLGQGLEFLIYFQGNSAPDKSGLPSDRFSAERTGGSVSTLTIQRTQQEDSAVYLCASSPTHNRGLNTEAFFGQGTRLTVV.

The chain carries TRBV7-8 and TRBJ2-5; no clear D gene. Gene TRBJ2-7 matches the end of the DNA better, so the J call may be wrong. Germline CDR1 SGHVS, CDR2 FQNEAQ. This CDR3 region has 11 residues. CDR3 loop: CASSSQYEQYF. CDR3 coding DNA: TGTGCCAGCAGCTCCCAATACGAGCAGTACTTC.